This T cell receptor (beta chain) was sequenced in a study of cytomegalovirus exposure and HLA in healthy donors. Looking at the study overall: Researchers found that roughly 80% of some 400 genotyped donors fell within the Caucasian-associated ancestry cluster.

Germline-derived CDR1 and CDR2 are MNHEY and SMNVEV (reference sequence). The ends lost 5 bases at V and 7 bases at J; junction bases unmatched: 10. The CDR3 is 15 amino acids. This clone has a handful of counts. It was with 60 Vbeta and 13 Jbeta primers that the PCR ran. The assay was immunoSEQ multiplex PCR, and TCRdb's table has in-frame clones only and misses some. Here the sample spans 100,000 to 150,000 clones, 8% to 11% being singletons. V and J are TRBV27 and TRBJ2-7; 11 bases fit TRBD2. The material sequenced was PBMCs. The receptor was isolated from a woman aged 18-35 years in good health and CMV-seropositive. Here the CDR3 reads CASSTVAGGRGEQYF. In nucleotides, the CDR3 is TGTGCCAGCAGTACCGTAGCGGGAGGGCGTGGGGAGCAGTACTTC.